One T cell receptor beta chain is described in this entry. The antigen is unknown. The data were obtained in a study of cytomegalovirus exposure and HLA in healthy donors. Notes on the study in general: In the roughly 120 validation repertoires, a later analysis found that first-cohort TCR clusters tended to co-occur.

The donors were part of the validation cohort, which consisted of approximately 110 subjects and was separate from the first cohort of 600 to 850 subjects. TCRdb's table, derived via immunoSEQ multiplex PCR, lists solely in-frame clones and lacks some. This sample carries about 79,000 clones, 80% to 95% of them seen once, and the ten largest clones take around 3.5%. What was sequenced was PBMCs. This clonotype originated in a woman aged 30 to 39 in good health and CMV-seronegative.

The CDR3 here is CATTRLAATDTQYF. CDR3 coding DNA: TGTGCCACCACGCGACTAGCGGCCACAGATACGCAGTATTTT. V gene TRBV15 combines with J gene TRBJ2-3; 9 nucleotides align to TRBD2. Germline-derived CDR1 and CDR2 are LNHNV and YYDKDF (reference sequence). The J segment lost 2 bases and the V segment lost 7 bases, leaving 4 bases of the junction unmatched. This CDR3 is 14 amino acids long. The complete variable domain, with remaining parts taken from reference TRBV15 and TRBJ2-3, reads DAMVIQNPRYQVTQFGKPVTLSCSQTLNHNVMYWYQQKSSQAPKLLFHYYDKDFNNEADTPDNFQSRRPNTSFCFLDIRSPGLGDTAMYLCATTRLAATDTQYFGPGTRLTVL.